Sequencing of this T cell receptor (beta chain) was carried out in a study of blood T cell repertoires in COVID-19. Study-level background: The cDNA or gDNA used as material had been derived from T cells, B-cell-depleted T cells, or PBMCs.

Germline CDR1 and CDR2: SGHTA and FQGTGA. CDR3 length equals 17 residues. V shed 2 bases and J 3 bases; nucleotides not matched to a gene: 6. In the authors' workflow: The authors estimated nucleated cell counts from reference gene primer amplification. The repertoire was sequenced with immunoSEQ multiplex PCR; TCRdb's copy has only in-frame clones and lacks some. V, J and clone size derive from that table, while D and trimming were established from the DNA sequence. The table lists about 150,000 clones, roughly 88% of them singletons. Sequences were obtained from peripheral blood. The chain carries TRBV7-3 and TRBJ2-6; TRBD1 matches at 8 bases. The origin of this receptor is an older woman with acute or convalescent COVID-19. CDR3 nucleotides: TGTGCCAGCAGCTTAGGCCAGGGGGCAGGTGGGGCCAACGTCCTGACTTTC. Translated: CASSLGQGAGGANVLTF.